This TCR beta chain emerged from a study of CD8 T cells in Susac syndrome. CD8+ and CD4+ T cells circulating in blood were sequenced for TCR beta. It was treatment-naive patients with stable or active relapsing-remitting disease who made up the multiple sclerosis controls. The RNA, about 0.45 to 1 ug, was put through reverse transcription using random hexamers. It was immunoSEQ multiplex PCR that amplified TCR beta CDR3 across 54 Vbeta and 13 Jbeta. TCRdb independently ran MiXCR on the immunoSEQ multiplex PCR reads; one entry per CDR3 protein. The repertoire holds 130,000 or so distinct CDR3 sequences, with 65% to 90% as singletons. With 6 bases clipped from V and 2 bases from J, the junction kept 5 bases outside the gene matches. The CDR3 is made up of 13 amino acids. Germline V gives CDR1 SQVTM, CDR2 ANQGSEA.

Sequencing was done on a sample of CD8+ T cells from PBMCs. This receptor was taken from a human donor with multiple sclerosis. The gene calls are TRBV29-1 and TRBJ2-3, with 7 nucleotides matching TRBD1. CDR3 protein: CSVEGAPTDTQYF. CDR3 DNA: TGCAGCGTCGAGGGGGCCCCCACAGATACGCAGTATTTT.